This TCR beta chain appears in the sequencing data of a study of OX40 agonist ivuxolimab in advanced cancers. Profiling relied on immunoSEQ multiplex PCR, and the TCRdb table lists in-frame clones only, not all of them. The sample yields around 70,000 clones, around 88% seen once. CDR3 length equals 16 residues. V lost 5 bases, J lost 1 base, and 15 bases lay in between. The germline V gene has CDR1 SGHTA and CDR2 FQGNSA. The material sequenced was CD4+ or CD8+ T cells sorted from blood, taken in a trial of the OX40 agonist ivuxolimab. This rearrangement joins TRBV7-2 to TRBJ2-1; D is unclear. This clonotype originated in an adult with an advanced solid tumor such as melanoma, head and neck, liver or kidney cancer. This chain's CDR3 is CASSPLALRSYNEQFF. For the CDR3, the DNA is TGTGCCAGCAGCCCCCTGGCGCTAAGGTCCTACAATGAGCAGTTCTTC.